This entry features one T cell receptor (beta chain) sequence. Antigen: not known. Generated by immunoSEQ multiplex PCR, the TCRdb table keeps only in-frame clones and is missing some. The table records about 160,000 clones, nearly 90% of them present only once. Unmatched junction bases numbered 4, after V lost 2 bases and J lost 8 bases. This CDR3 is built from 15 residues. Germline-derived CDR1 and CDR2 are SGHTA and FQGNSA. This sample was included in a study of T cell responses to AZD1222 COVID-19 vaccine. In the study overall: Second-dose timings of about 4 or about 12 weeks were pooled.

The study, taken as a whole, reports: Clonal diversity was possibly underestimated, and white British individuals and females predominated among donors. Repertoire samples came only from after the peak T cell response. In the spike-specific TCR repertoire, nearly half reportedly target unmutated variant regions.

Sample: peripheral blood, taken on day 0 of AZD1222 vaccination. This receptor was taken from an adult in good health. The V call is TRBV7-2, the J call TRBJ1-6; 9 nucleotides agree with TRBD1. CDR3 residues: CASSLQGQGHSPLHF. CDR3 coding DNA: TGTGCCAGCAGCTTACAGGGACAGGGCCATTCACCCCTCCACTTT.